A selection of T cell receptor beta chains follows, all from one sample in a study of T cells in localized non-small cell lung cancer. Some clones are missing from TCRdb's copy, which holds only in-frame ones; the method was immunoSEQ multiplex PCR. The data hold roughly 72,000 clones, with roughly nine tenths observed a single time. Sequencing was performed on peripheral blood, taken before any cancer treatment. The source of these receptors is a male donor at least 60 years old with stage III squamous cell lung carcinoma. The CDR3 runs from the conserved cysteine through the conserved F or W. Fields, in order: V gene, CDR3 protein.

V: TRBV7-2
CDR3: CASSLGLSGANVLTF

V: TRBV11-2
CDR3: CASSLGGSGEQYF

V: TRBV2
CDR3: CASKILPGGAGNNEQFF

V: TRBV6-5
CDR3: CASRGLDRDYGYTF

V: TRBV7-2
CDR3: CASSFGLAASPRRTQYF

V: TRBV7-2
CDR3: CASSLSGTVNTEAFF

V: TRBV14
CDR3: CASSQWDRGTDTQYF

V: TRBV28
CDR3: CASSYVAGGRFDEQFF

V: TRBV4-2
CDR3: CASSQFGAGGNQPQHF

V: TRBV5-1
CDR3: CASSLQQGTNSPLHF

V: TRBV19
CDR3: CASSPFLGTDTQYF